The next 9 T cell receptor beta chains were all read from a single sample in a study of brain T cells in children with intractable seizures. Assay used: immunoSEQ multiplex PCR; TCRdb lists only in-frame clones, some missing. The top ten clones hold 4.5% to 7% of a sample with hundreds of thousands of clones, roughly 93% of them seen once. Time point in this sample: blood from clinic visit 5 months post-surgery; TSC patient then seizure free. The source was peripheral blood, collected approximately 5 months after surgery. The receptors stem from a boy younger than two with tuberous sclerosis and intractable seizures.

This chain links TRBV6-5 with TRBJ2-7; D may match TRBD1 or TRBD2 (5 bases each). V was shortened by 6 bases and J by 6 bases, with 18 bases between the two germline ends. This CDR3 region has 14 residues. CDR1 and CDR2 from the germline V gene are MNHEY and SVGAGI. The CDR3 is CASSPNTGGSEQYF. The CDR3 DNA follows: TGTGCCAGCAGCCCAAACACTGGGGGTAGCGAGCAGTACTTC.

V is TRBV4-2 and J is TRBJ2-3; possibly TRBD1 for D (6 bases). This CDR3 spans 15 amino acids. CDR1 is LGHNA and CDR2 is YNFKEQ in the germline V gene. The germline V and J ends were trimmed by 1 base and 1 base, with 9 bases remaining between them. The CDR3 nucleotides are TGTGCCAGCAGCCAAGTCGAGGGGGGCACAGATACGCAGTATTTT. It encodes CASSQVEGGTDTQYF.

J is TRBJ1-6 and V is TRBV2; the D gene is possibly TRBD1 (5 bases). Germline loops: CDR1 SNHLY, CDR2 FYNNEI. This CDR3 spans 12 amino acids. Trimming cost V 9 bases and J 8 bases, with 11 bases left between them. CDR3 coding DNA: TGTGCCAGTAATACAGGAGATTCACCCCTCCACTTT. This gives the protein CASNTGDSPLHF.

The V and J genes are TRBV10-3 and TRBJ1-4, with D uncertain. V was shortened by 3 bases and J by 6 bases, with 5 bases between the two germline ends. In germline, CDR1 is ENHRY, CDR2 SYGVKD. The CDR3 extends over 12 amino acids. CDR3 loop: CAISDGDEKLFF. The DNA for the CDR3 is TGTGCCATCAGTGACGGGGATGAAAAACTGTTTTTT.

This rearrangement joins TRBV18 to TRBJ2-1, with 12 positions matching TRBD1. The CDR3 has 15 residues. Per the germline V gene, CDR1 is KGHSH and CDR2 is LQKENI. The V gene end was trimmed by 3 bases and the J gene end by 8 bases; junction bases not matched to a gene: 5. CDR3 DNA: TGTGCCAGCTCACCGGGGACAGGGGGCACGGATGAGCAGTTCTTC. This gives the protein CASSPGTGGTDEQFF.

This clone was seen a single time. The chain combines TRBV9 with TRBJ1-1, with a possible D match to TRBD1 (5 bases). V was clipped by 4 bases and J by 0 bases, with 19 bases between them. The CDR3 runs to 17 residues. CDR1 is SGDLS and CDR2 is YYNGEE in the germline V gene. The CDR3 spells CASSTEEGWIMNTEAFF. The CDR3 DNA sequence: TGTGCCAGCAGCACCGAGGAGGGGTGGATCATGAACACTGAAGCTTTCTTT.

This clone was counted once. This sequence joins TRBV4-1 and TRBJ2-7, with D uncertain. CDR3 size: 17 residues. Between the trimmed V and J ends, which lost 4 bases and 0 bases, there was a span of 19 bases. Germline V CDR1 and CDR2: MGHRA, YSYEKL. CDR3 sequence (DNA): TGCGCCAGCAGCCGCCTCCATGGGCGCAGGAGCTCCTACGAGCAGTACTTC. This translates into CASSRLHGRRSSYEQYF.

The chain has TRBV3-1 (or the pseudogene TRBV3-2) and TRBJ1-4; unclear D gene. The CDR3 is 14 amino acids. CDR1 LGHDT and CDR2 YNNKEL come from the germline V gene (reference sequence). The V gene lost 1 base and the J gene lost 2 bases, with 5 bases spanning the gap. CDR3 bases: TGTGCCAGCAGCCAAGGACATACTAATGAAAAACTGTTTTTT. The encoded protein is CASSQGHTNEKLFF.

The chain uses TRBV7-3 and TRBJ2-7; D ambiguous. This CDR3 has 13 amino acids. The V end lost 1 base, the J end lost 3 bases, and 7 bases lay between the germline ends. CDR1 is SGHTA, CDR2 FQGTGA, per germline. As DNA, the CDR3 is TGTGCCAGCAGCTTAAAGGGAAGCTACGAGCAGTACTTC. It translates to CASSLKGSYEQYF.